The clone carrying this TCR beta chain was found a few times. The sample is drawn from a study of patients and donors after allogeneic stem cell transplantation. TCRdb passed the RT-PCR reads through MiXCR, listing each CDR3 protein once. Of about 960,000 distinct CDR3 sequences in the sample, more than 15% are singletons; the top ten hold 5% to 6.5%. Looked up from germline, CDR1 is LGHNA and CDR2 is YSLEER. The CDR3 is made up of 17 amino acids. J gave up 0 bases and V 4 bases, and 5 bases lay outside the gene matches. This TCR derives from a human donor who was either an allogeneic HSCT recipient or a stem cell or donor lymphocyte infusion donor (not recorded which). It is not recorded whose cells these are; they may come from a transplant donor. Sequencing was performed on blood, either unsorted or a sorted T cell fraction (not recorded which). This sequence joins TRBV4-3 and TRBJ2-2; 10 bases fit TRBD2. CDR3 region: CASSRVSGGANTGELFF. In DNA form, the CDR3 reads TGCGCCAGCAGCCGAGTGAGCGGGGGGGCGAACACCGGGGAGCTGTTTTTT.